These T cell receptor beta chains were read from a single sample in a study of blood T cell repertoires in COVID-19. Some clones are missing from TCRdb's copy, which holds only in-frame ones; the method was immunoSEQ multiplex PCR. This sample has 260,000 or so clones, with around 80% found just once. Source material: peripheral blood. These receptors originate from an elderly man with acute or convalescent COVID-19. The CDR3 runs from the conserved cysteine through the conserved F or W. Fields, in order: CDR3 DNA, CDR3 protein, D gene, J gene, clone size, V gene, CDR3 length. The D gene is left open where the match is weak. Expanded clones get a size class; other rows say once, few or many, or leave the size out.

CDR3nt: TGTGCCAGCAGCTTAGCGGGCGGGGGAACGAACACTGAAGCTTTCTTT; CDR3aa: CASSLAGGGTNTEAFF; d_gene: .; j_gene: TRBJ1-1; abundance: once; v_gene: TRBV7-9; len: 16
CDR3nt: TGTGCCAGCAGCTTGTTTGGGCAGGATCAGTACTTC; CDR3aa: CASSLFGQDQYF; d_gene: .; j_gene: TRBJ2-4; abundance: few; v_gene: TRBV5-4; len: 12
CDR3nt: TGTGCCAGCAGCCTTCAAACCTCTGGCGAAGCTTTCTTT; CDR3aa: CASSLQTSGEAFF; d_gene: .; j_gene: TRBJ1-1; abundance: .; v_gene: TRBV12-3/TRBV12-4; len: 13
CDR3nt: TGTGCCAGCAGTGAAGCGAATTCAGGAATTCGGGATACGCAGTATTTT; CDR3aa: CASSEANSGIRDTQYF; d_gene: .; j_gene: TRBJ2-3; abundance: .; v_gene: TRBV6-1; len: 16
CDR3nt: TGTGCCATCAGTGATTGGGCTAGCGGTAGCTCCTACAATGAGCAGTTCTTC; CDR3aa: CAISDWASGSSYNEQFF; d_gene: TRBD2; j_gene: TRBJ2-1; abundance: few; v_gene: TRBV10-3; len: 17
CDR3nt: TGTGCCAGTAGTAAACTCCGGGACAAACAAGAGACCCAGTACTTC; CDR3aa: CASSKLRDKQETQYF; d_gene: .; j_gene: TRBJ2-5; abundance: few; v_gene: TRBV19; len: 15
CDR3nt: TGTGCCAGCAGCGTCAATCCGGGAGGGGGAGGGCCCACCGGGGAGCTGTTTTTT; CDR3aa: CASSVNPGGGGPTGELFF; d_gene: .; j_gene: TRBJ2-2; abundance: many; v_gene: TRBV21-1; len: 18
CDR3nt: TGTGCCAGCAGTATGACAGGCCCCTATGGCTACACCTTC; CDR3aa: CASSMTGPYGYTF; d_gene: .; j_gene: TRBJ1-2; abundance: .; v_gene: TRBV27; len: 13
CDR3nt: TGCGCCAGCAGCTTCGGCGAGGCCTACGAGCAGTACTTC; CDR3aa: CASSFGEAYEQYF; d_gene: .; j_gene: TRBJ2-7; abundance: .; v_gene: TRBV5-1; len: 13
CDR3nt: TGTGCCAGCCGTAGTTTCTCTGGGGCCAACGTCCTGACTTTC; CDR3aa: CASRSFSGANVLTF; d_gene: .; j_gene: TRBJ2-6; abundance: .; v_gene: TRBV5-4; len: 14
CDR3nt: TGCGCCAGCAGCTCCAGGGGCACCGGAGGCGGGGAGCTGTTTTTT; CDR3aa: CASSSRGTGGGELFF; d_gene: .; j_gene: TRBJ2-2; abundance: once; v_gene: TRBV5-1; len: 15
CDR3nt: TGTGCCTGGAGTGACAGCGGAAACACCATATATTTT; CDR3aa: CAWSDSGNTIYF; d_gene: .; j_gene: TRBJ1-3; abundance: .; v_gene: TRBV30; len: 12
CDR3nt: TGCGCCAGCAGCCAAGATGAAGCAGGGGCTAGCACAGATACGCAGTATTTT; CDR3aa: CASSQDEAGASTDTQYF; d_gene: .; j_gene: TRBJ2-3; abundance: .; v_gene: TRBV4-1; len: 17
CDR3nt: TGTGCCAGCAGCTTAGGTCTCCCGGGACACCGGGGGACCCAGTACTTC; CDR3aa: CASSLGLPGHRGTQYF; d_gene: .; j_gene: TRBJ2-5; abundance: .; v_gene: TRBV7-2; len: 16
CDR3nt: TGTGCCAGCAACAACAGGGAGGGCTACGAGCAGTACTTC; CDR3aa: CASNNREGYEQYF; d_gene: .; j_gene: TRBJ2-7; abundance: few; v_gene: TRBV12-3/TRBV12-4; len: 13
CDR3nt: TGTGCCAGCAGTTACGGCGCGGGGGCCAACACAGATACGCAGTATTTT; CDR3aa: CASSYGAGANTDTQYF; d_gene: .; j_gene: TRBJ2-3; abundance: .; v_gene: TRBV6-5; len: 16
CDR3nt: TGTGCCAGCAGCGGTGGATCCGGGGCCTACAATGAGCAGTTCTTC; CDR3aa: CASSGGSGAYNEQFF; d_gene: .; j_gene: TRBJ2-1; abundance: .; v_gene: TRBV9; len: 15
CDR3nt: TGTGCCACCAGTGACCAAATGGACTGTACTAATGAAAAACTGTTTTTT; CDR3aa: CATSDQMDCTNEKLFF; d_gene: .; j_gene: TRBJ1-4; abundance: .; v_gene: TRBV24-1; len: 16
CDR3nt: TGTGCCAGCAGCTTGAGCATCGTAGGCACAGATACGCAGTATTTT; CDR3aa: CASSLSIVGTDTQYF; d_gene: .; j_gene: TRBJ2-3; abundance: once; v_gene: TRBV5-8; len: 15
CDR3nt: TGTGCCAGCAGTTTATTTCGACAGGGGGCGGCTGAAGCTTTCTTT; CDR3aa: CASSLFRQGAAEAFF; d_gene: TRBD1; j_gene: TRBJ1-1; abundance: .; v_gene: TRBV28; len: 15
CDR3nt: TGTGCCAGCAGCCAAACATTGACTGGCGAAGCTTTCTTT; CDR3aa: CASSQTLTGEAFF; d_gene: .; j_gene: TRBJ1-1; abundance: .; v_gene: TRBV3-1/TRBV3-2; len: 13
CDR3nt: TGTGCCAGCAGCTTAGATCAACTTAGACTTAGCACAGATACGCAGTATTTT; CDR3aa: CASSLDQLRLSTDTQYF; d_gene: .; j_gene: TRBJ2-3; abundance: .; v_gene: TRBV11-2; len: 17
CDR3nt: TGCGCCAGCAGCCTCCGGGACAACATCATTGCAACTAATGAAAAACTGTTTTTT; CDR3aa: CASSLRDNIIATNEKLFF; d_gene: .; j_gene: TRBJ1-4; abundance: .; v_gene: TRBV4-1; len: 18
CDR3nt: TGCGCCAGCAGTCTGGGGGCGGCCCGGAGTCGCGAAAAACTGTTTTTT; CDR3aa: CASSLGAARSREKLFF; d_gene: .; j_gene: TRBJ1-4; abundance: .; v_gene: TRBV4-1; len: 16
CDR3nt: TGTGCCAGCAGTGATGGGGGGGCGACCGGCTACACCTTC; CDR3aa: CASSDGGATGYTF; d_gene: .; j_gene: TRBJ1-2; abundance: .; v_gene: TRBV6-4; len: 13
CDR3nt: TGTGCCAGCAGCTTAGCGGGGGGCGATGCAGATACGCAGTATTTT; CDR3aa: CASSLAGGDADTQYF; d_gene: TRBD2; j_gene: TRBJ2-3; abundance: .; v_gene: TRBV7-3; len: 15
CDR3nt: TGTGCCAGTAGTTTGCGGGACCCTGGAAACACCATATATTTT; CDR3aa: CASSLRDPGNTIYF; d_gene: .; j_gene: TRBJ1-3; abundance: .; v_gene: TRBV19; len: 14
CDR3nt: TGCGCCAGCAGTGCATTAAGCGGGCCTAGCACAGATACGCAGTATTTT; CDR3aa: CASSALSGPSTDTQYF; d_gene: .; j_gene: TRBJ2-3; abundance: .; v_gene: TRBV10-1; len: 16
CDR3nt: TGTGCCAGCAGTTCTCGGACCGGGACAGTTAACGAGCAGTACTTC; CDR3aa: CASSSRTGTVNEQYF; d_gene: TRBD1; j_gene: TRBJ2-7; abundance: .; v_gene: TRBV5-5; len: 15
CDR3nt: TGTGCCAGCAGCGTAGTTGGGGGACAAGGAGAGACCCAGTACTTC; CDR3aa: CASSVVGGQGETQYF; d_gene: .; j_gene: TRBJ2-5; abundance: .; v_gene: TRBV9; len: 15
CDR3nt: TGTGCCAGCTCACTTACACGACAGGGATCCCTCTCGTGGTCAAATGAGCAGTTCTTC; CDR3aa: CASSLTRQGSLSWSNEQFF; d_gene: TRBD1; j_gene: TRBJ2-1; abundance: .; v_gene: TRBV18; len: 19
CDR3nt: TGCGCCAGCAGCCAACAGGGTGGAGGCTACGAGCAGTACTTC; CDR3aa: CASSQQGGGYEQYF; d_gene: .; j_gene: TRBJ2-7; abundance: once; v_gene: TRBV5-1; len: 14
CDR3nt: TGTGCCAGCAGGCTAGCTACAGGGGGCTCTGGCTATGGCTACACCTTC; CDR3aa: CASRLATGGSGYGYTF; d_gene: TRBD1; j_gene: TRBJ1-2; abundance: .; v_gene: TRBV27; len: 16
CDR3nt: TGTGCCAGCAGCTTGGGTACGGGGATGAGTGGCACAGATACGCAGTATTTT; CDR3aa: CASSLGTGMSGTDTQYF; d_gene: .; j_gene: TRBJ2-3; abundance: .; v_gene: TRBV5-8; len: 17
CDR3nt: TGTGCCAGCAGTTTACACGGGACAAGCACTTACGAGCAGTACTTC; CDR3aa: CASSLHGTSTYEQYF; d_gene: .; j_gene: TRBJ2-7; abundance: .; v_gene: TRBV27; len: 15
CDR3nt: TGTGCCAGTAGCCTAAACCGGGACACGAATATTCAGTATTTT; CDR3aa: CASSLNRDTNIQYF; d_gene: .; j_gene: TRBJ2-3; abundance: .; v_gene: TRBV19; len: 14
CDR3nt: TGTGCCACCAGTGATTCCGGGACAGCTGGGGAGACCCAGTACTTC; CDR3aa: CATSDSGTAGETQYF; d_gene: TRBD1; j_gene: TRBJ2-5; abundance: .; v_gene: TRBV24-1; len: 15
CDR3nt: TGTGCCACCAGCAGCACGGGACAGGGTAAGGGCAATCAGCCCCAGCATTTT; CDR3aa: CATSSTGQGKGNQPQHF; d_gene: TRBD1; j_gene: TRBJ1-5; abundance: .; v_gene: TRBV15; len: 17
CDR3nt: TGCGCCAGCAGCCTAGTGGTGGGGGCGACTGAAGCTTTCTTT; CDR3aa: CASSLVVGATEAFF; d_gene: .; j_gene: TRBJ1-1; abundance: .; v_gene: TRBV5-1; len: 14
CDR3nt: TGTGCCAGCAGTTTAGGTCCGGGACAGCGTTCTAGGGAGCAGTACTTC; CDR3aa: CASSLGPGQRSREQYF; d_gene: TRBD1; j_gene: TRBJ2-7; abundance: few; v_gene: TRBV28; len: 16
CDR3nt: TGTGCCAGCAGTGCGGGGGGGGTAGGGACTAGCGGGACCTACGAGCAGTACTTC; CDR3aa: CASSAGGVGTSGTYEQYF; d_gene: TRBD2; j_gene: TRBJ2-7; abundance: .; v_gene: TRBV6-1; len: 18